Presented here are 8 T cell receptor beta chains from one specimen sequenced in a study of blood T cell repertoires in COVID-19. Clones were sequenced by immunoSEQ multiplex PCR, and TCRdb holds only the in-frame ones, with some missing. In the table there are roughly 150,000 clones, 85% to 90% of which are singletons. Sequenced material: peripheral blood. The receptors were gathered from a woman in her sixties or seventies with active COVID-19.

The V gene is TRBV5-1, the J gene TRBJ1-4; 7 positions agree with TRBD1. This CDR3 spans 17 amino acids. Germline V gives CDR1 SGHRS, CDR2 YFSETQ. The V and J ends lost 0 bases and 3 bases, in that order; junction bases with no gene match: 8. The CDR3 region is CASSLAQGGPANEKLFF. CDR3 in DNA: TGCGCCAGCAGCTTGGCCCAAGGGGGCCCTGCTAATGAAAAACTGTTTTTT.

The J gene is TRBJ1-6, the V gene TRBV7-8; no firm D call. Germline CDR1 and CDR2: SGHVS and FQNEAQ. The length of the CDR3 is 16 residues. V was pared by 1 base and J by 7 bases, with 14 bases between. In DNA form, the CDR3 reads TGTGCCAGCAGCTTAGGTATCACGACAAAAAATTCACCCCTCCACTTT. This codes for CASSLGITTKNSPLHF.

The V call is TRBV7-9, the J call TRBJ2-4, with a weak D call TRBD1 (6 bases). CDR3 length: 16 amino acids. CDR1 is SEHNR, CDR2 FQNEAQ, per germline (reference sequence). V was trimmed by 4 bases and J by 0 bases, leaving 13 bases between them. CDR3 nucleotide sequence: TGTGCCAGCAGCTCTTCGGACAGCCTAGCCAAAAACATTCAGTACTTC. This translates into CASSSSDSLAKNIQYF.

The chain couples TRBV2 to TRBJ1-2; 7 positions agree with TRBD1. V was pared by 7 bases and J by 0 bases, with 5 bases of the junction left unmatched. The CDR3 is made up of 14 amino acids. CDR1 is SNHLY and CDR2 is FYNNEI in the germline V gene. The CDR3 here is CASIRTGANYGYTF. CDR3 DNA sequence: TGTGCCAGCATTAGGACAGGAGCTAACTATGGCTACACCTTC.

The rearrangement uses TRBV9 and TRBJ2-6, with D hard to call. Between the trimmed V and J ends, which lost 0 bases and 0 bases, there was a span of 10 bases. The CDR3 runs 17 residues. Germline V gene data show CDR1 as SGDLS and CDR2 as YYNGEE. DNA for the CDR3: TGTGCCAGCAGCGTAGGTAGTCCTAGCTCTGGGGCCAACGTCCTGACTTTC. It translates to CASSVGSPSSGANVLTF.

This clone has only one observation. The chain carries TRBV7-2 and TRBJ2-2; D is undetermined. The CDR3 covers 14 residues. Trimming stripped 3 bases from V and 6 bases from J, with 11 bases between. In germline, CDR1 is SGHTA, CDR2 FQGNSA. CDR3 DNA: TGTGCCAGCAGCTTGCCCACTCAGGCCGGGGAGCTGTTTTTT. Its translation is CASSLPTQAGELFF. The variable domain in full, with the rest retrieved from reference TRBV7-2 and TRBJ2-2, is GAGVSQSPSNKVTEKGKDVELRCDPISGHTALYWYRQSLGQGLEFLIYFQGNSAPDKSGLPSDRFSAERTGGSVSTLTIQRTQQEDSAVYLCASSLPTQAGELFFGEGSRLTVL.

This CDR3 reads CASRLGTGHSYEQYF. For the CDR3, the DNA is TGTGCAAGTCGCTTAGGTACAGGGCACTCCTACGAGCAGTACTTC. The chain uses TRBV12-2 and TRBJ2-7; the table calls TRBD1, which could not be checked here. TRBV12-2 is assigned pseudogene status. CDR3 length equals 15 residues.

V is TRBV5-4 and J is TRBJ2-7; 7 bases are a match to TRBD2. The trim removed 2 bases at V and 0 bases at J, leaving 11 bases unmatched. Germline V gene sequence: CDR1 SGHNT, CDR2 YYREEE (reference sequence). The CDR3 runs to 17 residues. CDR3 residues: CASSFGTPGGLSYEQYF. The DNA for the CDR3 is TGTGCCAGCAGCTTCGGTACGCCGGGAGGACTCTCCTACGAGCAGTACTTC.